These 30 T cell receptor beta chains were all obtained from the same sample, sequenced in a study of early stage breast cancer tumors. TCRdb keeps only in-frame clones here, not all; method: immunoSEQ multiplex PCR. The sample lists some 70,000 clones, around four fifths occurring once. Input material: blood. The source is a person between 55 and 69 years old with breast cancer.

A note on this clone: A junction end diverges from the germline sequence, so it may reflect a read error. This chain links TRBV7-7 with TRBJ1-5; D gene ambiguous. This CDR3 is 17 amino acids long. CDR1 and CDR2 from the germline V gene are SSHAT and FNYEAQ (reference sequence). The CDR3 DNA is TGTGCTAGCAGCTTAGCCACCCCGGCCTGGAGCAATCAGCCCCAGCATTTT. This sequence encodes CASSLATPAWSNQPQHF.

The chain recombines TRBV6-5 with TRBJ2-7; the D gene could be TRBD1 or TRBD2 (5 bases each). Germline V CDR1 and CDR2: MNHEY, SVGAGI. The CDR3 spans 15 residues. The ends were cut back, 6 bases at V and 3 bases at J, with 18 bases in the middle. The chain's CDR3 is CASRPGTLYGYEQYF. The DNA of the CDR3 is TGTGCCAGCAGGCCCGGGACCCTCTATGGCTACGAGCAGTACTTC.

V and J are TRBV4-1 and TRBJ2-4; possibly TRBD1 for D (5 bases). The CDR3 has 18 residues. Germline CDR1 MGHRA, CDR2 YSYEKL. V was shortened by 0 bases and J by 0 bases, with 15 bases between the two germline ends. The CDR3 DNA reads TGCGCCAGCAGCCAAGATAGCAAAGGACACCTAGCCAAAAACATTCAGTACTTC. It codes for CASSQDSKGHLAKNIQYF.

The chain is built from TRBV28 and TRBJ1-1, with D hard to call. This CDR3 region has 12 residues. Germline values: CDR1 MDHEN, CDR2 SYDVKM. Trimming stripped 3 bases from V and 7 bases from J, with 9 bases between. CDR3 bases: TGTGCCAGCAGTTTGCAGAGGGATGAAGCTTTCTTT. It translates to CASSLQRDEAFF. The full variable domain, completed using reference TRBV28 and TRBJ1-1, is DVKVTQSSRYLVKRTGEKVFLECVQDMDHENMFWYRQDPGLGLRLIYFSYDVKMKEKGDIPEGYSVSREKKERFSLILESASTNQTSMYLCASSLQRDEAFFGQGTRLTVV.

J is TRBJ1-1 and V is TRBV29-1; D is perhaps TRBD1 (5 bases). CDR3 length equals 14 residues. Germline V CDR1 and CDR2: SQVTM, ANQGSEA. V was clipped by 7 bases and J by 1 base, with 16 bases between them. CDR3 amino acids: CSAGFTGANTEAFF. As DNA, the CDR3 is TGCAGCGCCGGATTCACCGGGGCGAACACTGAAGCTTTCTTT.

The genes are TRBV20-1 and TRBJ1-1; the D is unclear. Germline V gene data show CDR1 as DFQATT and CDR2 as SNEGSKA (reference sequence). The CDR3 contains 11 residues. The V end lost 7 bases, the J end lost 3 bases, and 9 bases lay between the germline ends. The CDR3 protein is CSVDRDTEAFF. The DNA for the CDR3 is TGCAGTGTGGATCGGGACACTGAAGCTTTCTTT.

The V and J genes are TRBV6-5 and TRBJ1-4; 10 nucleotides match TRBD1. The CDR3 loop spans 15 amino acids. The germline V gene encodes CDR1 MNHEY and CDR2 SVGAGI. After removal of 6 bases from V and 2 bases from J, the junction contained 3 bases not matched to a gene. The CDR3 DNA follows: TGTGCCAGCAGGGACAGGGGGGGGACTAATGAAAAACTGTTTTTT. Its translation: CASRDRGGTNEKLFF.

The rearrangement uses TRBV28 and TRBJ1-1; a possible D gene is TRBD1 (5 bases). Germline values: CDR1 MDHEN, CDR2 SYDVKM. The CDR3 sequence is 19 residues long. Trimming removed 5 bases from V and 6 bases from J, with 31 bases in between. The CDR3 nucleotides are TGTGCCAGCAGTCCACCATACACCGGGACCGTCACTTTAACATCTGAAGCTTTCTTT. Translated, it gives CASSPPYTGTVTLTSEAFF.

The V call is TRBV5-6, the J call TRBJ2-2, with D possibly being TRBD1 (6 bases). The V gene's germline CDR1 is SGHDT and CDR2 YYEEEE. V gave up 0 bases and J gave up 13 bases, with 16 bases separating them. This CDR3 spans 14 amino acids. The CDR3 loop is CASSLVWGRPGLFF. The DNA of the CDR3 is TGTGCCAGCAGCTTGGTCTGGGGGCGCCCAGGGCTGTTTTTT.

V usage is TRBV10-3 and J usage is TRBJ2-3, with 9 bases aligning to TRBD2. V was pared by 3 bases and J by 2 bases, with 6 bases of the junction left unmatched. Germline V gives CDR1 ENHRY, CDR2 SYGVKD. The CDR3 consists of 16 residues. In DNA form, the CDR3 reads TGTGCCATCAGTGAAGGAGCGGGGGGTCCCACAGATACGCAGTATTTT. It specifies CAISEGAGGPTDTQYF.

The chain uses TRBV5-1 and TRBJ2-1; 8 bases are a match to TRBD2. The CDR3 is 13 amino acids. The V gene's germline CDR1 is SGHRS and CDR2 YFSETQ. The trim removed 2 bases at V and 10 bases at J, leaving 5 bases unmatched. CDR3 DNA: TGCGCCAGCAGCTTTACGGGAGGGGCGGAGCAGTTCTTC. It encodes CASSFTGGAEQFF. Full variable domain (outside the CDR3, taken from reference TRBV5-1 and TRBJ2-1): KAGVTQTPRYLIKTRGQQVTLSCSPISGHRSVSWYQQTPGQGLQFLFEYFSETQRNKGNFPGRFSGRQFSNSRSEMNVSTLELGDSALYLCASSFTGGAEQFFGPGTRLTVL.

V usage is TRBV10-3 and J usage is TRBJ1-2; TRBD1 might be the D (5 bases). Trimming took 6 bases from V and 6 from J, leaving 14 bases between them. Germline assignment: CDR1 ENHRY and CDR2 SYGVKD. CDR3 length equals 13 residues. CDR3 sequence (DNA): TGTGCCATCAGGGGGCAGGGCGGGGATGGCTACACCTTC. Protein sequence: CAIRGQGGDGYTF.

The genes are TRBV11-2 and TRBJ1-1; D is uncertain. The germline V gene has CDR1 SGHAT and CDR2 FQNNGV. This CDR3 region has 17 residues. The V gene lost 4 bases and the J gene lost 5 bases, with 23 bases spanning the gap. For the CDR3, the DNA is TGTGCCAGCAGCTCCACCTCAAGCGGGGTAGGGAGGACTGAAGCTTTCTTT. Its protein product is CASSSTSSGVGRTEAFF.

The rearrangement joins TRBV15 to TRBJ2-3, with TRBD2 matching 12 bases. The ends lost 2 bases at V and 1 base at J; junction bases unmatched: 13. The CDR3 extends over 20 amino acids. Looked up from germline, CDR1 is LNHNV and CDR2 is YYDKDF (reference sequence). The CDR3, as DNA: TGTGCCACCAGCAGACCCCGGGGACTAGCGGGCGAGGGGGGCACAGATACGCAGTATTTT. Its translation is CATSRPRGLAGEGGTDTQYF.

The chain links TRBV19 to TRBJ1-1; the D is unclear. The CDR3 has 15 residues. V shed 3 bases and J shed 0 bases, with 11 bases lying between them. In germline, CDR1 is LNHDA, CDR2 SQIVND (reference sequence). Here the CDR3 reads CASSILGRLNTEAFF. In DNA, the CDR3 is TGTGCCAGTAGTATTCTCGGACGGTTGAACACTGAAGCTTTCTTT.

The chain combines TRBV6-1 with TRBJ1-1, with D unresolved. CDR3 length: 13 residues. CDR1 is MNHNS and CDR2 is SASEGT in the germline V gene. Trimming stripped 6 bases from V and 0 bases from J, with 8 bases between. For the CDR3, the DNA is TGTGCCAGCAGCGTAGAGATGAACACTGAAGCTTTCTTT. Its translation is CASSVEMNTEAFF.

This chain uses TRBV7-2 with TRBJ2-7; D may correspond to TRBD1 or TRBD2 (5 bases each). The length of the CDR3 is 16 residues. CDR1 SGHTA and CDR2 FQGNSA come from the germline V gene. Trimming removed 2 bases from V and 4 bases from J, with 18 bases in between. CDR3 amino acids: CASSLSIGTIAYEQYF. The CDR3 nucleotides are TGTGCCAGCAGCTTAAGTATTGGGACCATTGCTTACGAGCAGTACTTC.

This clone was counted only a few times. V gene TRBV10-2 combines with J gene TRBJ1-1; D not resolved. Germline CDR1 and CDR2: WSHSY and SAAADI. V lost 6 bases and J lost 1, with 12 bases in between. The CDR3 is 14 amino acids. Here the CDR3 reads CASRPGPSNTEAFF. The CDR3 nucleotides are TGCGCCAGCAGGCCAGGACCGTCGAACACTGAAGCTTTCTTT.

The V and J genes are TRBV2 and TRBJ1-5, with D possibly being TRBD1 (5 bases). Trimming took off 6 bases at V and 5 bases at J, with 17 bases between the two ends. CDR3 length: 15 amino acids. Germline lookup yields CDR1 SNHLY and CDR2 FYNNEI. The DNA of the CDR3 is TGTGCCAGCAGGCGGGGCGAGGGCCGCTATCAGCCCCAGCATTTT. Protein sequence: CASRRGEGRYQPQHF.

This clone has only one observation. The chain has TRBV5-4 and TRBJ1-2; a weak D match, TRBD1 (5 bases). Germline V gene lookup returns CDR1 SGHNT and CDR2 YYREEE (reference sequence). The CDR3 has 15 amino acids. V lost 3 bases to trimming and J lost 0 bases, with 12 bases between them. The CDR3 loop is CASSSGTAANYGYTF. CDR3 DNA sequence: TGTGCCAGCAGCTCGGGGACCGCAGCTAACTATGGCTACACCTTC.

This sequence joins TRBV20-1 and TRBJ1-1; no definite D call. The germline V gene has CDR1 DFQATT and CDR2 SNEGSKA (reference sequence). The V end was cut by 6 bases, the J end by 8 bases, with 10 bases between. The CDR3 totals 10 residues. This CDR3 is CSAAAGEAFF. The CDR3 DNA reads as TGCAGTGCGGCCGCGGGGGAAGCTTTCTTT.

There are a few counts of this clone. V usage is TRBV7-3 and J usage is TRBJ2-1; 9 nucleotides align to TRBD2. The V gene end was trimmed by 5 bases and the J gene end by 1 base; junction bases not matched to a gene: 9. The length of the CDR3 is 17 residues. In germline, CDR1 is SGHTA, CDR2 FQGTGA. The DNA for the CDR3 is TGTGCCAGCAGCCGTTCTCAGCGGGGGGCGTCCTACAATGAGCAGTTCTTC. Translating gives CASSRSQRGASYNEQFF.

The rearrangement links TRBV5-1 to TRBJ2-3; 10 bases agree with TRBD2. V shed 0 bases, J shed 4 bases, and the junction held 5 bases outside the gene matches. Germline V gene data show CDR1 as SGHRS and CDR2 as YFSETQ. The CDR3 has 16 amino acids. The CDR3 DNA follows: TGCGCCAGCAGCTTGGATAGCGGGGGGTCGGCAGATACGCAGTATTTT. Protein sequence: CASSLDSGGSADTQYF.

This rearrangement joins TRBV27 to TRBJ2-7, with 16 nucleotides matching TRBD2. CDR1 is MNHEY, CDR2 SMNVEV, per germline (reference sequence). This CDR3 comprises 17 residues. J lost 5 bases, V lost 8 bases, and 12 bases had no gene match. The CDR3: CASGTSGRATGPNEQYF. CDR3 in DNA: TGTGCCAGCGGGACTAGCGGGAGGGCCACAGGTCCCAACGAGCAGTACTTC.

This chain connects TRBV21-1 to TRBJ2-5; the D call in the table, TRBD1, was not verified against the DNA. TRBV21-1 is a pseudogene. The CDR3 is 14 residues long. Written as DNA, the CDR3 is TGTGCCAGCAGCGGCCCCAGGGCCCAAGAGACCCAGTACTTC. It codes for CASSGPRAQETQYF.

The chain employs TRBV23-1 and TRBJ1-6; D is ambiguous. TRBV23-1 is classed as an ORF, of uncertain function. The CDR3 extends over 17 amino acids. V lost 0 bases to trimming and J lost 10 bases, with 19 bases between them. Here the CDR3 DNA reads TGCGCCAGCAGTCAATCGGTGTATTCAGATTTCTGGTCACCCCTCCACTTT. Translation: CASSQSVYSDFWSPLHF.

The chain is built from TRBV6-4 and TRBJ2-7; 8 positions match TRBD1. Germline V gene lookup returns CDR1 MRHNA and CDR2 SNTAGT. V shed 6 bases and J 7 bases; nucleotides not matched to a gene: 17. This CDR3 has 16 amino acids. CDR3 loop: CASRVKIGQGAREQYF. In DNA form, the CDR3 reads TGTGCCAGCAGAGTGAAAATTGGGCAGGGGGCGAGGGAGCAGTACTTC.

The rearrangement joins TRBV28 to TRBJ2-5, with D perhaps matching TRBD1 or TRBD2 (5 bases each). V was cut by 3 bases and J by 8 bases, with 13 bases left in between. This CDR3 is 13 amino acids long. CDR1 MDHEN and CDR2 SYDVKM come from the germline V gene. DNA of the CDR3: TGTGCCAGCAGTTTTCGAGGGGAGTTAACCCAGTACTTC. As protein: CASSFRGELTQYF.

The chain couples TRBV19 to TRBJ2-1; 11 bases fit TRBD2. The V gene end was trimmed by 4 bases and the J gene end by 7 bases; junction bases not matched to a gene: 6. Germline values: CDR1 LNHDA, CDR2 SQIVND (reference sequence). There are 15 residues in the CDR3. For the CDR3, the DNA is TGTGCCAGTAGTAAACTAGCGGGGGTGTCAAATGAGCAGTTCTTC. Translated: CASSKLAGVSNEQFF.

This rearrangement joins TRBV15 to TRBJ2-3; 8 nucleotides align to TRBD2. CDR1 is LNHNV and CDR2 is YYDKDF in the germline V gene (reference sequence). The trim removed 0 bases at V and 5 bases at J, leaving 13 bases unmatched. The CDR3 sequence is 18 residues long. The CDR3 sequence is CATSRDLGGRSNGDTQYF. The CDR3 coding sequence is TGTGCCACCAGCAGAGATCTTGGCGGGAGGAGTAACGGAGATACGCAGTATTTT.